This is a list of T cell receptor beta chains from one sample in a study of technical replicates of blood from a handful of donors. Repertoires were generated with immunoSEQ multiplex PCR, while TCRdb's copy carries only in-frame clones and drops some. The table records tens of thousands of clones, about 90% of them present only once. Sequenced: T cells isolated from PBMCs. These receptors were taken from a human donor in good health. The CDR3 runs from the conserved cysteine through the conserved F or W. The order of the fields is D gene, V gene, CDR3 protein. The D gene is left open where the match is weak.

>-|TRBV6-5
CASSYSVGGYTGELFF
>TRBD1|TRBV6-6
CASSYGGQGLYEQYF
>-|TRBV5-1
CASSVIRAETQYF
>TRBD1|TRBV29-1
CSVIRGLGYGYTF
>-|TRBV27
CASSLNRGNYEQYF
>TRBD1|TRBV6-1
CASRGADREGNIQYF
>TRBD2|TRBV10-2
CASSESLAGAYNEQFF
>TRBD1|TRBV7-8
CASSRDRGKNTEAFF
>TRBD2|TRBV6-5
CASSYFLLAGANEQFF
>-|TRBV7-2
CASSFGLYEQYF